This T cell receptor beta chain was found in a study of blood T cell repertoires in COVID-19 (dated by TCRdb to the early 2020s). Some background on the complete study: The collaborator samples originated in the United States, Italy and Spain and spanned the acute and convalescent phases of COVID-19. A de-identified subject ID, COVID-19 status, age in years and sex were almost always included in the sample metadata. The prospective study material was composed of cDNA or gDNA derived from T cells, B-cell-depleted T cells, or PBMCs. Samples were obtained from the ongoing ImmuneRACE study (first 160 participants) and from 950 to 1,500 subjects provided by 6 global collaborators. HLA class I and class II types, where available, came from metadata supplied by the sample provider rather than from assay-based typing. Subjects who had been exposed to COVID-19, were actively infected with it, or had recovered from it provided the deeply sampled blood TCRbeta repertoires that made up the dataset. The repertoires were made available in a free public database intended to serve as a resource for research on the immune response to SARS-CoV-2.

Broad study findings and their caveats: Clinical and demographic metadata were provided uncurated, with the amount varying by source and participant.

The immunoSEQ Assay, a bias-controlled multiplex PCR, was used to amplify TCRbeta CDR3 regions from genomic DNA. Under the source paper's analysis protocol: Nucleated cell counts per sample were estimated from amplification of reference gene primers within the assay. To quantify the absolute abundance of each unique TCRbeta CDR3 rearrangement, sequence reads were collapsed and filtered. For each sample, productive Simpson clonality was calculated by taking the square root of Simpson's diversity index across productive rearrangements. The clones in this table, taken by TCRdb from immuneACCESS, are in-frame only. Not every clone is retained; where verified, under half of the shortfall comes from an unresolved V gene, and the cause of the rest is unknown. That table is the source of V, J and clone size, and D and trimming were worked out from the DNA. The sample table contains about 57,000 clones; only one count was recorded for roughly 80% of them. The ten largest clones add up to 3% to 4.5% of the sample.

V is cut by 3 bases and J by 6 bases, and the space between the germline ends is 10 bases. The CDR3 contains 12 residues, cysteine and phenylalanine counted. Here the CDR3 DNA is all that survives: 36 bases in frame from base 1. The germline V gene (reference sequence) provides CDR1 SGHNT and CDR2 YYREEE. In the prospective study, participants were roughly 18 to 95 years old, resided in approximately 25 geographic areas of the United States, and were enrolled through a virtual design. To assign participants to cohorts, the prospective study relied on clinical history that participants themselves reported in a screening survey and a study questionnaire. Each participant in the prospective study had whole blood, serum and a nasopharyngeal or oropharyngeal swab collected by mobile phlebotomists. Participants in the prospective study had the option to provide additional blood draws and questionnaires over a roughly 2-month period. Blood samples from the prospective study were shipped frozen or at room temperature prior to DNA extraction.

This clone came up once. It has no known antigen specificity. No clone much larger than this one lies a single base away; base qualities are absent. The sequenced material came from PBMCs or T cells enriched from blood (not recorded which). This receptor was obtained from a woman in her thirties or forties with acute COVID-19. The V and J segments used are TRBV5-4 and TRBJ2-7, with a weak D call of TRBD1 (5 bases match). The CDR3 protein sequence reads: CASSYAGIEQYF. The bases are TGTGCCAGCAGCTATGCAGGGATCGAGCAGTACTTC. Supplemented by the reference TRBV5-4 and TRBJ2-7 proteins around the CDR3, the complete variable domain is ETGVTQSPTHLIKTRGQQVTLRCSSQSGHNTVSWYQQALGQGPQFIFQYYREEENGRGNFPPRFSGLQFPNYSSELNVNALELDDSALYLCASSYAGIEQYFGPGTRLTVT.